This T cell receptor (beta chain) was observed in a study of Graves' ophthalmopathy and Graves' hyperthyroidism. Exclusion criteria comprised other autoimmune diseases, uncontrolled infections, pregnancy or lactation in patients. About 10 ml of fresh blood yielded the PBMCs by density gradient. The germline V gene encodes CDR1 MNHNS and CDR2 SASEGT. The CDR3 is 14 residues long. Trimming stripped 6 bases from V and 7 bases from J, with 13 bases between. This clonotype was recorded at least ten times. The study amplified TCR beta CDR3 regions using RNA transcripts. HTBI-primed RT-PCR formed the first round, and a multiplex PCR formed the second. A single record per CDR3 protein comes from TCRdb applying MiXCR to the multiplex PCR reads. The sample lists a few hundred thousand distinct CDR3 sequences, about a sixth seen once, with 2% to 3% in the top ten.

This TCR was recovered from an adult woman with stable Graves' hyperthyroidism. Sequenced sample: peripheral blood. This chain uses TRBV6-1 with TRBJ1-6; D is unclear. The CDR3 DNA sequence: TGTGCCAGCAGCATAAGGGCCGCCAATTCACCCCTCCACTTT. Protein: CASSIRAANSPLHF.